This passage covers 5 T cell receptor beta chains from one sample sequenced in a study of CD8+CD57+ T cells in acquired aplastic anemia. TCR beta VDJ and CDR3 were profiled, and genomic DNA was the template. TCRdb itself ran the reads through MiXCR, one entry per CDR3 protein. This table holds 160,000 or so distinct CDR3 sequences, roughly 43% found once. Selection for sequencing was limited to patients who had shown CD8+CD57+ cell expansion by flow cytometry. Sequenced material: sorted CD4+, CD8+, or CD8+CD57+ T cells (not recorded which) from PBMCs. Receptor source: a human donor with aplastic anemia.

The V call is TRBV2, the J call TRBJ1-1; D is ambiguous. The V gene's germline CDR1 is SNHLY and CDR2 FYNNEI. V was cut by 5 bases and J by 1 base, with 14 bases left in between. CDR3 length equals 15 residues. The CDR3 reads CASSPYRGGNTEAFF. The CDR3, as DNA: TGTGCCAGCAGTCCGTATCGGGGAGGGAACACTGAAGCTTTCTTT.

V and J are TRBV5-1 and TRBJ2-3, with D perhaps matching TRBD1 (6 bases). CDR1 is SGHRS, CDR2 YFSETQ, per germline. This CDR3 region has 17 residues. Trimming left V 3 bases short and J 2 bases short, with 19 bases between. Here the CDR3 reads CASSYPGTPTATDTQYF. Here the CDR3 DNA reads TGCGCCAGCAGCTATCCTGGGACACCAACTGCCACAGATACGCAGTATTTT.

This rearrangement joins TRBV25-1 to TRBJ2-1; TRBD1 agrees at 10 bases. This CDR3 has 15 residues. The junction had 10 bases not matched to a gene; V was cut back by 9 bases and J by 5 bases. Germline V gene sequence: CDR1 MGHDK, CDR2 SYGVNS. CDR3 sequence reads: CARSTRDRGDNEQFF. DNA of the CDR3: TGTGCCAGATCGACCCGGGACAGGGGAGACAATGAGCAGTTCTTC.

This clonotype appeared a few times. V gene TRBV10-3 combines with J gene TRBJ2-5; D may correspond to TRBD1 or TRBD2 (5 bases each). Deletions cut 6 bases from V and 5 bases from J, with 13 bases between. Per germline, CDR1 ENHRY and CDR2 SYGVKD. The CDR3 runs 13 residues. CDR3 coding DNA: TGTGCCATCAGGGGGCAGGGAGACGAGACCCAGTACTTC. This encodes CAIRGQGDETQYF.

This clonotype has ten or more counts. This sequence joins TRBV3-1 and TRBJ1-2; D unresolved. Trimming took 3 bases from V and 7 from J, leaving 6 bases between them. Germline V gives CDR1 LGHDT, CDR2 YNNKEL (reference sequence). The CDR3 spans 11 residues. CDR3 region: CASSHDAGYTF. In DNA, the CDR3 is TGTGCCAGCAGCCATGATGCTGGCTACACCTTC.